One and the same sample provided the 28 T cell receptor beta chains below, sequenced in a study of T cell repertoires in cytomegalovirus infection. One entry per CDR3 protein, called by TCRdb with MiXCR from the reads. The top ten hold roughly an eighth of the sample, which has 350,000 to 500,000 distinct CDR3 sequences, approximately 31% seen once. The source material was PBMCs. These receptor sequences come from a human donor in good health (CMV status not recorded). Some clones in this sample may be carry-over from other donors' samples.

This clonotype was recorded at least ten times. The rearrangement uses TRBV4-2 and TRBJ2-2, with TRBD2 identical over 7 bases. The CDR3 sequence is 15 residues long. The trim removed 3 bases at V and 3 bases at J, leaving 4 bases unmatched. Germline values: CDR1 LGHNA, CDR2 YNFKEQ. CDR3 in DNA: TGTGCCAGCAGCCACGCGGGAGAGGACACCGGGGAGCTGTTTTTT. It is translated as CASSHAGEDTGELFF.

The chain carries TRBV7-6 and TRBJ2-1; perhaps TRBD1 as D (6 bases). Per germline, CDR1 SGHVS and CDR2 FNYEAQ. The CDR3 runs 14 residues. The V gene lost 7 bases and the J gene lost 5 bases, with 15 bases spanning the gap. The CDR3 DNA sequence: TGTGCCAGCACCTCCTTGGGGGCTGACAATGAGCAGTTCTTC. Protein: CASTSLGADNEQFF.

Many counts were recorded for this clonotype. This chain joins TRBV7-2 and TRBJ2-5, with 8 bases that match TRBD2. Trimming removed 3 bases from V and 3 bases from J; junction bases left unmatched: 18. There are 19 residues in the CDR3. In germline, CDR1 is SGHTA, CDR2 FQGNSA. CDR3 nucleotides: TGTGCCAGCAGCTTTAATCCCCAGCGGGGGCTTTGGGGGGAAGAGACCCAGTACTTC. It encodes CASSFNPQRGLWGEETQYF. The full variable domain, completed using reference TRBV7-2 and TRBJ2-5, is GAGVSQSPSNKVTEKGKDVELRCDPISGHTALYWYRQSLGQGLEFLIYFQGNSAPDKSGLPSDRFSAERTGGSVSTLTIQRTQQEDSAVYLCASSFNPQRGLWGEETQYFGPGTRLLVL.

The chain has TRBV2 and TRBJ2-7; D remains unclear. The V end was cut by 5 bases, the J end by 1 base, with 9 bases between. Per germline, CDR1 SNHLY and CDR2 FYNNEI. The CDR3 has 13 residues. Written as DNA, the CDR3 is TGTGCCAGCAGTAAGGACGGGTCCTACGAGCAGTACTTC. Protein: CASSKDGSYEQYF.

This clonotype was found many times. This sequence joins TRBV7-8 and TRBJ1-2; no firm D call. The ends were cut back, 4 bases at V and 3 bases at J, with 12 bases in the middle. The CDR3 spans 14 residues. The germline CDR1 and CDR2 sequences are SGHVS and FQNEAQ. CDR3 region: CASSSDLIHYGYTF. The DNA for the CDR3 is TGTGCCAGCAGCTCGGATTTAATACACTATGGCTACACCTTC.

On this clonotype: This may be a read error, as it is one base from a much larger clone. The J gene is TRBJ2-5, the V gene TRBV7-2, with D possibly matching TRBD2 (6 bases). CDR1 is SGHTA, CDR2 FQGNSA, per germline. CDR3 length: 16 residues. As DNA, the CDR3 is TGTTCCAGCAGCTTAGTTTCAGGCCCAACCGGGGGGACCCAGTACTTC. Translated, it gives CSSSLVSGPTGGTQYF.

This clonotype appeared many times. This chain links TRBV7-2 with TRBJ1-1, with 7 bases identical to TRBD1. Per the germline V gene, CDR1 is SGHTA and CDR2 is FQGNSA. There are 15 residues in the CDR3. The V and J ends lost 1 base and 4 bases, in that order; junction bases with no gene match: 6. The CDR3 protein is CASSLGGTGATEAFF. The CDR3 DNA follows: TGTGCCAGCAGCTTAGGGGGCACAGGGGCCACTGAAGCTTTCTTT.

The rearrangement links TRBV7-8 to TRBJ1-4, with D perhaps matching TRBD1 (5 bases). From germline, CDR1 is SGHVS and CDR2 FQNEAQ. CDR3 size: 15 residues. V lost 5 bases to trimming and J lost 7 bases, with 17 bases between them. The CDR3 protein is CASSPKRVGAEKLFF. The CDR3 DNA reads TGTGCCAGCAGCCCAAAGCGGGTTGGGGCTGAAAAACTGTTTTTT.

In its sample, this clonotype was seen a few times. This chain uses TRBV2 with TRBJ2-3, with D tentatively TRBD1 or TRBD2 (7 bases each). Trimming took 4 bases from V and 9 from J, leaving 20 bases between them. CDR3 length equals 15 residues. The germline gives CDR1 SNHLY, CDR2 FYNNEI. The CDR3 loop reads CASSAGQTGGGTQYF. The DNA for the CDR3 is TGTGCCAGCAGTGCGGGACAGACGGGAGGTGGCACGCAGTATTTT.

Of note for this clonotype: At one boundary the junction diverges from the germline segment, which might be a read error. The chain carries TRBV10-2 and TRBJ1-5; D unclear. The germline V gene has CDR1 WSHSY and CDR2 SAAADI. The CDR3 is made up of 12 amino acids. The CDR3 DNA reads TGCGCCAGCAGTTCCAGCACTCAGCCCCATCATTTT. Its protein product is CASSSSTQPHHF.

The chain has TRBV2 and TRBJ1-2, with D perhaps TRBD1 (5 bases). The V and J ends lost 9 bases and 0 bases respectively, with 23 bases between them. In germline, CDR1 is SNHLY, CDR2 FYNNEI. The CDR3 is 17 amino acids. The CDR3 here is CARAGVRLKTPNYGYTF. The CDR3 DNA follows: TGTGCCAGAGCGGGGGTGAGGTTAAAAACTCCTAACTATGGCTACACCTTC.

The chain carries TRBV10-3 and TRBJ1-1; 9 positions match TRBD1. The CDR3 consists of 18 residues. V dropped 0 bases and J dropped 5; count of bases not matched to a gene: 13. The V gene's germline CDR1 is ENHRY and CDR2 SYGVKD. The CDR3 spells CAISESTYTGQGRTEAFF. The CDR3 DNA follows: TGTGCCATCAGTGAGTCTACATACACGGGACAGGGAAGGACTGAAGCTTTCTTT.

On this clonotype itself: The junction differs from germline at one of its ends, possibly a read error. The V and J genes are TRBV7-2 and TRBJ2-2; 9 nucleotides line up with TRBD2. The CDR3 has 16 residues. The V gene's germline CDR1 is SGHTA and CDR2 FQGNSA. The CDR3 nucleotides are TGTGCAAGCAGCTTAAGTAGCGGGGGTACCACCGGGGATCTGTTTTTT. Its protein is CASSLSSGGTTGDLFF.

The table lists this clonotype with a few counts. DNA of the CDR3: TGCAGCGTTGCCGTTTGGGGGGACACTGAAGCTTTCTTT. This encodes CSVAVWGDTEAFF. The rearrangement uses TRBV29-1 and TRBJ1-1, with a possible D match to TRBD1 (5 bases). Trimming stripped 4 bases from V and 3 bases from J, with 12 bases between. The CDR3 runs 13 residues. CDR1 is SQVTM, CDR2 ANQGSEA, per germline.

The chain is built from TRBV19 and TRBJ1-5; D call uncertain. The CDR3 runs 13 residues. Per the germline V gene, CDR1 is LNHDA and CDR2 is SQIVND (reference sequence). The V gene lost 6 bases and the J gene lost 5 bases, with 11 bases spanning the gap. CDR3 in amino acids: CASSPGWDQPQHF. CDR3 nucleotides: TGTGCCAGTAGCCCAGGCTGGGATCAGCCCCAGCATTTT.

For this clonotype: An end of the junction differs from the germline gene, which may be a read error. The genes are TRBV11-2 and TRBJ1-2; D is unclear. The germline V gene encodes CDR1 SGHAT and CDR2 FQNNGV. The CDR3 is 11 amino acids. CDR3 residues: CDSSPSWTWFF. The CDR3 region has the DNA TGTGACAGCAGCCCAAGCTGGACGTGGTTTTTC.

The chain recombines TRBV28 with TRBJ2-7; possibly TRBD1 for D (9 bases). Germline CDR1 is MDHEN and CDR2 is SYDVKM. Trimming took off 6 bases at V and 4 bases at J, with 22 bases between the two ends. The CDR3 totals 16 residues. CDR3 DNA sequence: TGTGCCAGCAGCACCCCCGCGGGGGGACAGGGTTACGAGCAGTACTTC. Translation gives CASSTPAGGQGYEQYF.

The V call is TRBV7-6, the J call TRBJ1-3; no firm D call. This CDR3 spans 16 amino acids. Germline assignment: CDR1 SGHVS and CDR2 FNYEAQ. V was cut by 0 bases and J by 0 bases, with 9 bases left in between. CDR3 in DNA: TGTGCCAGCAGCTTAGCGAAGGCGAGCTCTGGAAACACCATATATTTT. This encodes CASSLAKASSGNTIYF.

About this clonotype: One end of the junction is discordant with germline, which a read error may explain. The chain links TRBV2 to TRBJ2-5; the D gene is possibly TRBD2 (5 bases). CDR3 length equals 14 residues. CDR1 and CDR2 (germline): SNHLY, FYNNEI. DNA for the CDR3: TGTGTCAGCAGTGCAACTAGGGTCCAAGAGACCCAGTACTTC. Protein product: CVSSATRVQETQYF.

This clonotype was seen repeatedly, ten times or more. The chain's CDR3 is CATSEPGPGNEQYF. The CDR3 region has the DNA TGTGCCACCAGTGAGCCGGGACCCGGGAACGAGCAGTACTTC. The chain combines TRBV24-1 with TRBJ2-7; the D call may be TRBD1 or TRBD2 (5 bases each). The CDR3 has 14 residues. Germline values: CDR1 KGHDR, CDR2 SFDVKD. The V end was cut by 4 bases, the J end by 5 bases, with 14 bases between.

This clonotype was recorded at least ten times. V usage is TRBV7-2 and J usage is TRBJ2-3; 8 bases line up with TRBD2. The ends lost 4 bases at V and 3 bases at J; junction bases unmatched: 9. The CDR3 has 16 amino acids. The germline CDR1 and CDR2 sequences are SGHTA and FQGNSA. CDR3 loop: CASSSGRGGRTDTQYF. DNA for the CDR3: TGTGCCAGCAGCTCCGGACGGGGGGGCCGGACAGATACGCAGTATTTT.

This clonotype was counted ten times or more. The chain joins TRBV12-3 or TRBV12-4 to TRBJ1-1, with a tentative D call TRBD1 (5 bases). The CDR3 sequence is 15 residues long. Trimming stripped 5 bases from V and 7 bases from J, with 20 bases between. CDR3 residues: CASSPPRPGRVEAFF. The CDR3 DNA follows: TGTGCCAGCAGTCCCCCCCGCCCGGGCAGGGTTGAAGCTTTCTTT.

The chain uses TRBV7-9 and TRBJ1-2, with 7 bases identical to TRBD1. Germline V gene data show CDR1 as SEHNR and CDR2 as FQNEAQ (reference sequence). The CDR3 is 13 amino acids. Trimming cost V 5 bases and J 8 bases; bases outside gene matches: 8. CDR3 protein: CASSEGQWGGYTF. The CDR3, as DNA: TGTGCCAGCAGCGAGGGACAGTGGGGCGGCTACACCTTC.

The V call is TRBV3-1, the J call TRBJ2-7; TRBD1 is a possible D gene (6 bases). Germline V CDR1 and CDR2: LGHDT, YNNKEL (reference sequence). The V and J ends lost 1 base and 3 bases respectively, with 16 bases between them. The CDR3 has 16 residues. The CDR3: CASSQGLGRGLYEQYF. The CDR3 DNA follows: TGTGCCAGCAGCCAAGGTCTTGGCAGGGGCCTCTACGAGCAGTACTTC.

This sequence joins TRBV11-2 and TRBJ2-7; 12 bases match TRBD2. Germline V gene lookup returns CDR1 SGHAT and CDR2 FQNNGV. V was pared by 5 bases and J by 6 bases, with 5 bases of the junction left unmatched. The CDR3 is made up of 14 amino acids. The CDR3 DNA sequence: TGTGCCAGCAGCCCGACTAGCGGGGGTGGCGAGCAGTACTTC. Residues: CASSPTSGGGEQYF.

This clonotype was picked up a small number of times. The chain couples TRBV4-1 to TRBJ2-7; TRBD1 matches at 11 bases. CDR3 length: 15 amino acids. The germline V gene encodes CDR1 MGHRA and CDR2 YSYEKL. V trimming: 3 bases; J trimming: 2 bases; junction bases outside the gene matches: 3. The CDR3 nucleotides read TGCGCCAGCAGCCACACGGACAGGGGGCCCTACGAGCAGTACTTC. It specifies CASSHTDRGPYEQYF.

This rearrangement joins TRBV24-1 to TRBJ2-5; 10 bases line up with TRBD2. Per the germline V gene, CDR1 is KGHDR and CDR2 is SFDVKD. The V and J ends lost 4 bases and 5 bases, in that order; junction bases with no gene match: 9. The length of the CDR3 is 16 residues. The CDR3, as DNA: TGTGCCACCAGTGACTTAGCGGGGGGAAGAGTGGAGACCCAGTACTTC. Protein product: CATSDLAGGRVETQYF.

Ten or more counts support this clonotype. The J gene is TRBJ1-2, the V gene TRBV7-2, with a weak D call TRBD1 (5 bases). The CDR3 is 14 residues long. Trimming left V 8 bases short and J 13 bases short, with 26 bases between. Germline lookup yields CDR1 SGHTA and CDR2 FQGNSA. CDR3 in amino acids: CASATRGAPLSGTF. The CDR3 DNA is TGTGCCAGCGCCACGCGTGGGGCTCCCCTTTCGGGCACCTTC.